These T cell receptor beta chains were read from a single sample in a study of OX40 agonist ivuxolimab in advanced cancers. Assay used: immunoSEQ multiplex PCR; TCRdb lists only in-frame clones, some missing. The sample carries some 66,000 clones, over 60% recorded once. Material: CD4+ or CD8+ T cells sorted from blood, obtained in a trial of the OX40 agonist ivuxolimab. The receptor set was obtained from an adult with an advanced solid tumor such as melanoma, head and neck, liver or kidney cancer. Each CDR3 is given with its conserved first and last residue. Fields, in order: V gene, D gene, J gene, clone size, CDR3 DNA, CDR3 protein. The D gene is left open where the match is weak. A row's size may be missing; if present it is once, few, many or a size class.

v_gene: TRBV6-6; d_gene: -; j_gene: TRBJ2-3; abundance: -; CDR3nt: TGTGCCACGGGGCGGGATGGCACAGATACGCAGTATTTT; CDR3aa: CATGRDGTDTQYF
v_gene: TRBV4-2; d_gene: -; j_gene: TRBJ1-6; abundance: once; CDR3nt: TGTGCCAGCAGCCAAATAGAAGATAATTCACCCCTCCACTTT; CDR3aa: CASSQIEDNSPLHF
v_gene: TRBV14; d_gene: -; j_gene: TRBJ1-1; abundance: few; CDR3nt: TGTGCCAGCAGCCATGCCAGGGGAATGCAAGGAAACACTGAAGCTTTCTTT; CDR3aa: CASSHARGMQGNTEAFF
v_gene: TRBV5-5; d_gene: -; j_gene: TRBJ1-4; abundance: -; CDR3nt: TGTGCCAGCAGCTTGGAACTCCGAGGGGGAAATGAAAAACTGTTTTTT; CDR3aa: CASSLELRGGNEKLFF
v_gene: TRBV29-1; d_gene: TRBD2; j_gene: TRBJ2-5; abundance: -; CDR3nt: TGCAGCGTTACCCTTCCGGGGGGGGAGACCCAGTACTTC; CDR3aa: CSVTLPGGETQYF
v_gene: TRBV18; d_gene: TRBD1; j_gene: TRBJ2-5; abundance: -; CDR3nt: TGTGCCAGCTATGCAGGGGGCGGAGAGACCCAGTACTTC; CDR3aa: CASYAGGGETQYF
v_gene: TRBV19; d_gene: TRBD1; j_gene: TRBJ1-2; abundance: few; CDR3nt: TGTGCCAGTAGTCCCTCGGACGGACAGGGGTATGGCTACACCTTC; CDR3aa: CASSPSDGQGYGYTF
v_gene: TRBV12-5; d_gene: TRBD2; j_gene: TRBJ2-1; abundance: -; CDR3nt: TGTGCTAGTGGGGTCTTGGGGACTAGCGGGATGATGAGTGAGCAGTTCTTC; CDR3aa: CASGVLGTSGMMSEQFF
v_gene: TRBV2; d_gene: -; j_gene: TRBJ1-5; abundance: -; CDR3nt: TGTGCCAGCAGTGAGGAATCCCAGGGGAGGCCCCAGCATTTT; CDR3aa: CASSEESQGRPQHF
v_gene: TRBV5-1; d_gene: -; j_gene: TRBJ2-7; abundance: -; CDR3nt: TGCGCCAGCAGAAAAATACAGGGCCTAATAACCTACGAGCAGTACTTC; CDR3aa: CASRKIQGLITYEQYF
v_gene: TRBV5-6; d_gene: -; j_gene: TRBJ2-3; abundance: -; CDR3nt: TGTGCCAGCAGCCCCGGTTGGGGCAGGGGTGAAGATACGCAGTATTTT; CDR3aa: CASSPGWGRGEDTQYF
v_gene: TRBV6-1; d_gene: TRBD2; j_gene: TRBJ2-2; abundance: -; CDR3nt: TGTGCCAGCAGTCGACTAGCGGGATGGTCCGGGGAGCTGTTTTTT; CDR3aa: CASSRLAGWSGELFF
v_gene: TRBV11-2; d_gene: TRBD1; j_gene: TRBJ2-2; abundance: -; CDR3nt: TGTGCCAGCAGCCCGGACAGGGTATCTCCCGGGGAGCTGTTTTTT; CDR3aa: CASSPDRVSPGELFF
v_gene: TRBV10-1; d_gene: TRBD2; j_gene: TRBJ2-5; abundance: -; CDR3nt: TGCGCCAGCAGTGTCTCAGCGGGGTCGGAGACCCAGTACTTC; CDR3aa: CASSVSAGSETQYF
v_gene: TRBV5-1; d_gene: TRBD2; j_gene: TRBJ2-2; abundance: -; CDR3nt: TGCGCCAGCAGCTGGACTAGCGGGGAGGCCGGGGAGCTGTTTTTT; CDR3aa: CASSWTSGEAGELFF
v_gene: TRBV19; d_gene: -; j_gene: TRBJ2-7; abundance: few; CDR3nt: TGTGCCAGTAGTATAAAACTGCCTCCCTACGAGCAGTACTTC; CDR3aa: CASSIKLPPYEQYF
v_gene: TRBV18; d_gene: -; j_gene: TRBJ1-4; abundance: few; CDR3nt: TGTGCCAGCTCACCCGGGACGCCGGATGAAAAACTGTTTTTT; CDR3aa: CASSPGTPDEKLFF
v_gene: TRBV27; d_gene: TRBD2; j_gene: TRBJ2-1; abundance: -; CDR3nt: TGTGCCAGCAGTTTATTAGCGGGAGGGTACAATGAGCAGTTCTTC; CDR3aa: CASSLLAGGYNEQFF
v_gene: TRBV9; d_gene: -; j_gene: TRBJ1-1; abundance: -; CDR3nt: TGTGCCAGCGGGCCAGGGCGTATTCACACTGAAGCTTTCTTT; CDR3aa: CASGPGRIHTEAFF
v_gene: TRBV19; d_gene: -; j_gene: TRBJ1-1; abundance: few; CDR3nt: TGTGCCAGTAGTAGGTACAGGAACACTGAAGCTTTCTTT; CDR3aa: CASSRYRNTEAFF
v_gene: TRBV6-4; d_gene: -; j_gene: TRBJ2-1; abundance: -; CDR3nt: TGTGCCAGCAGCCCCCTCGGAGGGTTCTACAATGAGCAGTTCTTC; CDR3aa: CASSPLGGFYNEQFF
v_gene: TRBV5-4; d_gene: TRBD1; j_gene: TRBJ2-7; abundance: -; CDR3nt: TGTGCCAGCAGCGCCCGGGACAGGGTTGCCTACGAGCAGTACTTC; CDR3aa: CASSARDRVAYEQYF
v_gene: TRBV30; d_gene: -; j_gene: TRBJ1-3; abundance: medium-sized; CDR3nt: TGTGCCTGGAGTGTATCCAGGGCCAGCACCATATATTTT; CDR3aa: CAWSVSRASTIYF
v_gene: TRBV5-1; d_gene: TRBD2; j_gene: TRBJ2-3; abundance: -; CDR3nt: TGCGCCAGCAGCTGGGGGACTAGCGGGTTCCCAGATACGCAGTATTTT; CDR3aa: CASSWGTSGFPDTQYF
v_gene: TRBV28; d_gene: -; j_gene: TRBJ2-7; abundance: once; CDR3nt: TGTGCCAGCAGTTCCCAACCGGGAGAGCAGTACTTC; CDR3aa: CASSSQPGEQYF
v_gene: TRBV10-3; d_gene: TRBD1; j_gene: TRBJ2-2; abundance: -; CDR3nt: TGTGCCATCTTACAGGGGGCTGGGGCCGGGGAGCTGTTTTTT; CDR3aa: CAILQGAGAGELFF
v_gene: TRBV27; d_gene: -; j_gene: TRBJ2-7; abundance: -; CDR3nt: TGTGCCAGCAGGGCCCAATGGGGAGAGCAGTACTTC; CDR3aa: CASRAQWGEQYF
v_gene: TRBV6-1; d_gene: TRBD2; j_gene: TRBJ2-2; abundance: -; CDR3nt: TGTGCCAGCAGTGAAGAAGCGGGAATGAACACCGGGGAGCTGTTTTTT; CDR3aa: CASSEEAGMNTGELFF
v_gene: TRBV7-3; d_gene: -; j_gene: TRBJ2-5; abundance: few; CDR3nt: TGTGCCAGCAGCCCGGGGTACCGGGAGACCCAGTACTTC; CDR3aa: CASSPGYRETQYF
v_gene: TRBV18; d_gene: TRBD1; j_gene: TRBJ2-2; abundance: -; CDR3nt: TGTGCCAGCTCACCCGGACAGGGGACGAACACCGGGGAGCTGTTTTTT; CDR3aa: CASSPGQGTNTGELFF
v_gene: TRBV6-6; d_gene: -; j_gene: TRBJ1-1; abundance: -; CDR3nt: TGTGCCAGCAGCCGTGTAGGCACTGAAGCTTTCTTT; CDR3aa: CASSRVGTEAFF
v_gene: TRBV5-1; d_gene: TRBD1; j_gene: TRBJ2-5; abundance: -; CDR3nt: TGCGCCAGCAGCCCCCGGGACAGTCAAGAGACCCAGTACTTC; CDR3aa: CASSPRDSQETQYF
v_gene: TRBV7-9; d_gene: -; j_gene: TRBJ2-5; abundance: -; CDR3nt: TGTGCCAGCAACATTTACAGGGATGGCCAAGAGACCCAGTACTTC; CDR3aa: CASNIYRDGQETQYF
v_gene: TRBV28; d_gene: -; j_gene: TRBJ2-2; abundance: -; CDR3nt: TGTGCCATCGGGGAAAGGCCCGGGGAGCTGTTTTTT; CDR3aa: CAIGERPGELFF
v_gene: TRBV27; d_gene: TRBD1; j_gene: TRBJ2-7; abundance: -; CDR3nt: TGTGCCAGCAGTATAAACCGGGACAGGCAACCCTACGAGCAGTACTTC; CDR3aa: CASSINRDRQPYEQYF
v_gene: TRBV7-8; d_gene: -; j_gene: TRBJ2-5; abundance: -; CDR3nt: TGTGCCAGCAGCTTACTTTTTACGGGAGAAAAGACCCAGTACTTC; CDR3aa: CASSLLFTGEKTQYF
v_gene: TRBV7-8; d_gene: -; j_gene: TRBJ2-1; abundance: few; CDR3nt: TGTGCCAGCAGCTTAGCGCTGGCTCCTAGGATCACTGAGCAGTTCTTC; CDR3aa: CASSLALAPRITEQFF